The clone carrying this TCR beta chain has just a few counts. The data stem from a study of blood T cell repertoires in COVID-19. Study-level information: Samples taken during acute and convalescent COVID-19 were collected in the United States, Italy and Spain. Sample material is recorded as cDNA or gDNA derived from T cells, B-cell-depleted T cells, or PBMCs.

Authors' data handling: Reference gene primers were amplified, and this amplification served to estimate nucleated cell counts. Profiling relied on immunoSEQ multiplex PCR, and the TCRdb table lists in-frame clones only, not all of them. The V and J calls and clone size are taken from that table; D and trimming were inferred from the DNA. The table lists under 200,000 clones, roughly nine tenths of them singletons. The specimen was peripheral blood. The TCR comes from a man in his sixties with active or convalescent COVID-19.

DNA of the CDR3: TGTGCCAGCAGCTTGCCCGCCTCCGGGACAGATACGCAGTATTTT. As protein: CASSLPASGTDTQYF. This chain uses TRBV7-9 with TRBJ2-3; no definite D call. The CDR3 is made up of 15 amino acids. Trimming removed 3 bases from V and 3 bases from J, with 13 bases in between. Germline loops: CDR1 SEHNR, CDR2 FQNEAQ (reference sequence).